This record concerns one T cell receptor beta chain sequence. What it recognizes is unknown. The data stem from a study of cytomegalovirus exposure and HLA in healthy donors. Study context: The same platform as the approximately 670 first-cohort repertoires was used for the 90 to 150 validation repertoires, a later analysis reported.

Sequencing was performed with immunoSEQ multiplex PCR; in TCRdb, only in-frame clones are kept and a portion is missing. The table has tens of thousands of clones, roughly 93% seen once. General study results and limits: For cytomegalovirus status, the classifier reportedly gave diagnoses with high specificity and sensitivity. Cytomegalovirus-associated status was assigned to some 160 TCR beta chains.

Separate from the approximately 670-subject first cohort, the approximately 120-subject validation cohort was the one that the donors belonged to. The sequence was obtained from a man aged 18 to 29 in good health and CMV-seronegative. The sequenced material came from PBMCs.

CDR3 coding DNA: TGTGCCAGCAGTTATTCATTCCTTGCCGGACAGGTCCCCGAAAACATTCAGTACTTC. It encodes CASSYSFLAGQVPENIQYF. This rearrangement joins TRBV28 to TRBJ2-4, with 7 bases that match TRBD1. V lost 4 bases to trimming and J lost 5 bases; unmatched junction nucleotides: 20. CDR1 and CDR2 from the germline V gene are MDHEN and SYDVKM. This CDR3 is built from 19 residues. The whole variable domain, filled in from reference TRBV28 and TRBJ2-4, reads DVKVTQSSRYLVKRTGEKVFLECVQDMDHENMFWYRQDPGLGLRLIYFSYDVKMKEKGDIPEGYSVSREKKERFSLILESASTNQTSMYLCASSYSFLAGQVPENIQYFGAGTRLSVL.